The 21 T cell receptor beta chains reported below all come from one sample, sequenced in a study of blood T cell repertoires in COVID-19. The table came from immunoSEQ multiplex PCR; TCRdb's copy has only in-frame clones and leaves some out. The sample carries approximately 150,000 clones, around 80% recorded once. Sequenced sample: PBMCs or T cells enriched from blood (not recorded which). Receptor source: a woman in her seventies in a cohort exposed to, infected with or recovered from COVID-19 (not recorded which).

The CDR3 DNA reads as TGTGCCAGCAGCCAAGTTACAGTGAACCCCAATTCACCCCTCCACTTT. It encodes CASSQVTVNPNSPLHF. The V call is TRBV3-1 (or the pseudogene TRBV3-2), the J call TRBJ1-6; D uncertain. Germline loops: CDR1 LGHDT, CDR2 YNNKEL (reference sequence). The CDR3 contains 16 residues. Trimming pared 1 base from V and 7 bases from J, leaving 14 bases between.

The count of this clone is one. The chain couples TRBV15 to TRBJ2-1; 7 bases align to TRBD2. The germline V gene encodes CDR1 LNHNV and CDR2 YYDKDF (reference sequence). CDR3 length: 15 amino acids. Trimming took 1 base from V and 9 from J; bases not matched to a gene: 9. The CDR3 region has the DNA TGTGCCACCAGCAGAGGTCGGCGGGAGCAGATTGAGCAGTTCTTC. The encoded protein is CATSRGRREQIEQFF.

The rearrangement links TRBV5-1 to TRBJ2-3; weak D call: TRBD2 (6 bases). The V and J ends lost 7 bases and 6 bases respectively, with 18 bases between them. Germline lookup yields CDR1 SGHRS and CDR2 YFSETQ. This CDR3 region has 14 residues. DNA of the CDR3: TGCGCCAGCCTCCGGCGGGACCCCGGTGATACGCAGTATTTT. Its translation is CASLRRDPGDTQYF.

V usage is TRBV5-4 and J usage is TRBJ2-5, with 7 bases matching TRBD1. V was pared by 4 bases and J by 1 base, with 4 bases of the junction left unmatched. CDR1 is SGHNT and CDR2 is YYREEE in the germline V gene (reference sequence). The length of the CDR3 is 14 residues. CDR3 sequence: CASSEQGSQETQYF. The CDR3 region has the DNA TGTGCCAGCAGCGAACAGGGGTCCCAAGAGACCCAGTACTTC.

The CDR3 region is CSASRRESYTGELFF. Here the CDR3 DNA reads TGCAGTGCTAGTCGGCGGGAGAGTTACACCGGGGAGCTGTTTTTT. The chain combines TRBV20-1 with TRBJ2-2; 7 nucleotides match TRBD2. The CDR3 has 15 residues. From germline, CDR1 is DFQATT and CDR2 SNEGSKA (reference sequence). Trimming removed 3 bases from V and 3 bases from J; junction bases left unmatched: 7.

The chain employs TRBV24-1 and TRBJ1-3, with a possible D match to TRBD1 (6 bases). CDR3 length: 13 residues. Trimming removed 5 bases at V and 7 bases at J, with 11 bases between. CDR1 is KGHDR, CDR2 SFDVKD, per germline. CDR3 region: CATSAAGANTIYF. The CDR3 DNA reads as TGTGCCACCAGTGCGGCAGGGGCGAACACCATATATTTT.

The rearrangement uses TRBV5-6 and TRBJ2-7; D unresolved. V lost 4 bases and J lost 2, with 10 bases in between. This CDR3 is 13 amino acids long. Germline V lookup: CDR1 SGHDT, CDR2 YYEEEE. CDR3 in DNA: TGTGCCAGCAGCCTGACAAGACCCTACGAGCAGTACTTC. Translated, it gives CASSLTRPYEQYF.

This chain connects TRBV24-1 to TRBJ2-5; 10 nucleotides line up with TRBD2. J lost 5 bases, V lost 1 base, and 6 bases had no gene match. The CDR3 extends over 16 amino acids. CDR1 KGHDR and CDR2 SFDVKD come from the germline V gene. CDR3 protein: CATSDLAGGQGETQYF. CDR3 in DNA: TGTGCCACCAGTGATTTAGCGGGAGGGCAGGGGGAGACCCAGTACTTC.

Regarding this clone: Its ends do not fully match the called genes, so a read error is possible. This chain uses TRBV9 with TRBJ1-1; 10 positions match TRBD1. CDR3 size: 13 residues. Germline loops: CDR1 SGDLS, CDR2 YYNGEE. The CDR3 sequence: CASSVEARGTGVF. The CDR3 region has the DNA TGTGCCAGCAGCGTAGAAGCCCGGGGGACAGGGGTCTTT.

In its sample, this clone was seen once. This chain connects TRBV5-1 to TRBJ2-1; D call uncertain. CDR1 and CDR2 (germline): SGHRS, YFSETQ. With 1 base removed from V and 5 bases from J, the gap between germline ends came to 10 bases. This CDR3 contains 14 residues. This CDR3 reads CASSLSWLNNEQFF. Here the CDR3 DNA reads TGCGCCAGCAGCTTGTCTTGGCTGAACAATGAGCAGTTCTTC.

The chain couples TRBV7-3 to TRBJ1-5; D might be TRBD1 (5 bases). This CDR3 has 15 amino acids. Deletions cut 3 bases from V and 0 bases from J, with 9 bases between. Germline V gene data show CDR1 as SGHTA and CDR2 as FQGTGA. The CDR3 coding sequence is TGTGCCAGCAGCTTCAGACAGTTTAGCAATCAGCCCCAGCATTTT. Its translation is CASSFRQFSNQPQHF.

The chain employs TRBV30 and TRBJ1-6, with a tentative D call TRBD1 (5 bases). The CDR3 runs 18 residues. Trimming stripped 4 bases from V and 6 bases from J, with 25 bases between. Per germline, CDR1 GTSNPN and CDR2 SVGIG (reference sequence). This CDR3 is CAWTAGGSARGPNSPLHF. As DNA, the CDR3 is TGTGCCTGGACCGCCGGGGGGTCCGCTCGGGGCCCTAATTCACCCCTCCACTTT.

In nucleotides, the CDR3 is TGTGCCAGCAGCTTAATTCTAGCGAGCACCGGGGAGCTGTTTTTT. Its protein is CASSLILASTGELFF. The rearrangement joins TRBV7-9 to TRBJ2-2; D is perhaps TRBD2 (6 bases). CDR3 length equals 15 residues. Germline-derived CDR1 and CDR2 are SEHNR and FQNEAQ (reference sequence). With 2 bases removed from V and 4 bases from J, the gap between germline ends came to 11 bases.

The CDR3 loop is CASSFRQGADTQYF. The CDR3 coding sequence is TGTGCCAGCAGCTTTCGACAGGGAGCAGATACGCAGTATTTT. The chain has TRBV5-5 and TRBJ2-3; 7 nucleotides agree with TRBD1. Per the germline V gene, CDR1 is SGHKS and CDR2 is YYEKEE (reference sequence). The trim removed 2 bases at V and 4 bases at J, leaving 4 bases unmatched. The CDR3 is 14 residues long.

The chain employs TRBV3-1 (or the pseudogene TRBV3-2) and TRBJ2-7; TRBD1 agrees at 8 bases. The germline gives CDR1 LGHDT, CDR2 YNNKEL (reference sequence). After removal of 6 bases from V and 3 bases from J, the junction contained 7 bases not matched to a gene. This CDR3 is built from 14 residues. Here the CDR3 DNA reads TGTGCCAGCAGTTCCGGACAGGGAGTCTACGAGCAGTACTTC. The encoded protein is CASSSGQGVYEQYF.

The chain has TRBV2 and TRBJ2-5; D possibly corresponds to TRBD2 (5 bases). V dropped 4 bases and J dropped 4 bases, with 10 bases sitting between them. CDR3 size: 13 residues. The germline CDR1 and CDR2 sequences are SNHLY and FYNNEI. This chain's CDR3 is CASSGQAGETQYF. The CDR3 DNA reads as TGTGCCAGCAGTGGTCAGGCGGGAGAGACCCAGTACTTC.

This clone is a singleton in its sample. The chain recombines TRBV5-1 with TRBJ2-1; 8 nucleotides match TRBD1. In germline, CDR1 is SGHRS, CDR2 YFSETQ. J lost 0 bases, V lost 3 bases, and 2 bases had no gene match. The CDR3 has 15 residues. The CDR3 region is CASSSQGASYNEQFF. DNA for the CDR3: TGCGCCAGCAGCTCGCAGGGGGCCTCCTACAATGAGCAGTTCTTC.

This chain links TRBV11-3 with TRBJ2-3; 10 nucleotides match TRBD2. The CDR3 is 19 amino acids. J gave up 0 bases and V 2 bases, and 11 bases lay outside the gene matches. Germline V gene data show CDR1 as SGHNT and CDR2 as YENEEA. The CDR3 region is CASSLRGASGGISTDTQYF. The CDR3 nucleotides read TGTGCCAGCAGCTTAAGGGGGGCTAGCGGGGGAATTAGCACAGATACGCAGTATTTT.

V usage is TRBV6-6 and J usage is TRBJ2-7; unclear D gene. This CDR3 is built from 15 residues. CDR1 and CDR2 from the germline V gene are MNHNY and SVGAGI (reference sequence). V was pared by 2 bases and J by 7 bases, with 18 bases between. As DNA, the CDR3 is TGTGCCAGCAGTTACGGGCAGGTGATCTACGAAGAGCAGTACTTC. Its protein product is CASSYGQVIYEEQYF.

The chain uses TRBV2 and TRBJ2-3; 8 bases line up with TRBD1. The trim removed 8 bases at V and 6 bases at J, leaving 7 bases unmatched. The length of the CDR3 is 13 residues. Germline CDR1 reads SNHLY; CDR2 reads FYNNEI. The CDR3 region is CASVTGGSDTQYF. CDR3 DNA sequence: TGTGCCAGCGTTACAGGGGGGAGCGATACGCAGTATTTT.

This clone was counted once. This chain's CDR3 is CASSKVRTSEGKLFF. In nucleotides, the CDR3 is TGTGCCAGCAGCAAAGTGAGGACTTCCGAGGGAAAACTGTTTTTT. V usage is TRBV21-1 and J usage is TRBJ1-4. TRBV21-1 counts as a pseudogene. The CDR3 contains 15 residues.